Here is one TCR beta chain with its context. What this receptor recognizes is not known. No much larger clonotype is one base removed from it; base qualities were not supplied. This sample is drawn from a study of blood T cells in healthy people across ages (dated by TCRdb to between 2014 and 2016). For the wider study: In model experiments, template switching captured about one uniquely barcoded TCR beta cDNA molecule for every two T cells. Using deep sequencing normalized with unique cDNA molecular identifiers, the study measured how TCR beta repertoire diversity changes with age. The donors were split into four age groups: young (average 16 years), middle-aged (around 37), aged (about 56) and long-lived (over 80). To avoid experimental bias, donors of different ages were distributed randomly across sequencing lanes. For two donors (one aged 18 to 30 and one aged 80 or older), the study analyzed two additional independent replicas of 1 million unique cDNA reads from the same blood draw.

The donors were a few dozen Caucasian individuals from Russia, aged 6 to 90 years, who were systemically healthy. Ten milliliters of peripheral blood were drawn from each donor into EDTA-treated Vacutainer tubes. Ficoll-Paque density-gradient centrifugation was used to isolate PBMCs, with at least 6.5 million per sample. Total RNA was extracted from PBMCs with Trizol reagent, with at least 5.5 micrograms obtained per sample. The percentages of naive CD45RAhigh/CD27high T cells were determined by flow cytometry on a PBMC aliquot from every donor. Points the paper makes about the study in general: Total diversity estimates from one million sequenced T cells were considered lower bounds and underestimates. Donor CMV infection status was unknown, potentially confounding age-related changes in expanded clonotypes. The long-lived group showed more naive CD4+ T cells, fewer expanded clones and increased TCR diversity than the aged group, suggesting age selection. Observed TCR beta diversity correlated strongly with the percentage of naive T cells measured by flow cytometry. Conclusive comparison of naive and antigen-experienced compartments was prevented by the profiling of bulk unsorted PBMCs. As age increased, observed TCR beta diversity per million T cells dropped in a roughly linear way, and a significant reduction was already evident by age 40.

Library prep was done by 5' RACE. The sequencer was an Illumina HiSeq 2500. A second PCR of 7 to 11 cycles was performed with a sample-barcoded 5' primer and a J-beta primer mix. A unique molecular identifier was introduced onto each TCR beta cDNA molecule by a template-switch 5' adaptor carrying 12 random nucleotides. At least 3 million CDR3-containing paired-end reads were obtained from each sample. First-strand cDNA synthesis was performed from all RNA using the Mint cDNA synthesis kit, with priming by a TRBC-specific oligonucleotide. All cDNA was treated with uracil-DNA glycosylase and then went through a first 18-cycle PCR with the universal primers M1SS and BC2_uni_R. The study's processing was this. Each sample was normalized by randomly selecting 1 million high-quality reads, each carrying a distinct molecular identifier. Instead of being binned into consensus sequences, reads that shared molecular identifiers were thrown out. MiTCR, run with a Q25 quality threshold and the strictest error-elimination algorithm, handled CDR3 identification, clonotype clustering and error correction. A nonparametric unseen species model using Euler transformation provided a lower-bound estimate of total TCR beta diversity. Through fastp at Q25 and MiXCR, TCRdb rebuilt clones from the public reads, retaining in-frame beta chains. Merged by CDR3 protein, the rows form single entries marked with the most common genes and DNA. What appears here as the V and J calls and clone size reflects TCRdb's work, not the paper's. Here the sample has roughly 700,000 distinct CDR3 sequences; about half occur a single time. The top ten clones comprise under 35% of the sample.

The junction carries 17 bases between V and J, which are trimmed by 4 bases and 0 bases respectively. CDR1 and CDR2 are read off the germline V gene as SGDLS and YYNGEE. The CDR3, cysteine through phenylalanine, is 18 amino acids long. Only the CDR3 DNA stays, 54 bases, in frame from base 1. The sample taken for sequencing was blood. The rearrangement joined TRBV9 to TRBJ2-6; the D region possibly corresponds to TRBD1 (6 bases align). The receptor comes from a woman aged 55-70 years in good health. In nucleotide form, the sequence is TGTGCCAGCAGCTCCCTTGACAGGCCGCCCTCTGGGGCCAACGTCCTGACTTTC. This encodes CASSSLDRPPSGANVLTF. The full variable domain, completed from the reference TRBV9 and TRBJ2-6 proteins outside the CDR3, reads DSGVTQTPKHLITATGQRVTLRCSPRSGDLSVYWYQQSLDQGLQFLIQYYNGEERAKGNILERFSAQQFPDLHSELNLSSLELGDSALYFCASSSLDRPPSGANVLTFGAGSRLTVL.